What follows describes a single TCR beta chain. The antigen is not known. Samples: about 28 days before transplant, then days 30, 100 and 180 after. The record originates from a study of T cell clonotyping in hematopoietic cell transplantation. Study outcomes and limitations: Few recipient clonotypes overlapped donors; over 95% were de novo at given depth.

Looked up from germline, CDR1 is SQVTM and CDR2 is ANQGSEA. This CDR3 contains 14 residues. With V trimmed by 3 bases and J by 4 bases, 5 bases remained unmatched. Only in-frame clones appear in the TCRdb table, and some are missing; sequencing was by immunoSEQ multiplex PCR. Of several thousand clones listed, approximately 94% are singletons. This sequence was found in a female patient aged 50 to 65 who had an allogeneic stem cell transplant from an unrelated donor, so the T cells may come from the graft donor. Some clones in this sample may be carry-over from other donors' samples. The chain uses TRBV29-1 and TRBJ2-5, with TRBD2 identical over 10 bases. The sequencing here drew on PBMCs, taken 180 days after allogeneic stem cell transplant. The CDR3 spells CSVDGASGGETQYF. DNA for the CDR3: TGCAGCGTTGACGGTGCTAGCGGGGGAGAGACCCAGTACTTC. Full variable domain (missing parts from reference TRBV29-1 and TRBJ2-5): SAVISQKPSRDICQRGTSLTIQCQVDSQVTMMFWYRQQPGQSLTLIATANQGSEATYESGFVIDKFPISRPNLTFSTLTVSNMSPEDSSIYLCSVDGASGGETQYFGPGTRLLVL.